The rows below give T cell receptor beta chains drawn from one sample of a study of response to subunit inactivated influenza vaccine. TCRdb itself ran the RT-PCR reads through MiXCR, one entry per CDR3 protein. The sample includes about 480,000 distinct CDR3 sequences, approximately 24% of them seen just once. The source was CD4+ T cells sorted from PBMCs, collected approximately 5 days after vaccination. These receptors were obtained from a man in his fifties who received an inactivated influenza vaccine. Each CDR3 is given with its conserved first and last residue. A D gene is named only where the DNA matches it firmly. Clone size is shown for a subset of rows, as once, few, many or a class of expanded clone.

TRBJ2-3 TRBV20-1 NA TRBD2 CSASPTSGGDTQYF TGCAGTGCTAGTCCTACTAGCGGAGGAGATACGCAGTATTTT
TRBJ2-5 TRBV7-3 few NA CASSLVGQSEETQYF TGTGCCAGCAGCTTAGTGGGCCAGTCCGAGGAGACCCAGTACTTC
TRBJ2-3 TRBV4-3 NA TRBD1 CASSQTPGGDTQYF TGCGCCAGCAGCCAGACTCCAGGGGGAGATACGCAGTATTTT
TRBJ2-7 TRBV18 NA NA CASSPKGQGEQYF TGTGCCAGCTCACCAAAAGGACAAGGCGAGCAGTACTTC
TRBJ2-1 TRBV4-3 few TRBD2 CASSQPSGSTYNEQFF TGCGCCAGCAGCCAACCTAGCGGGAGTACCTACAATGAGCAGTTCTTC
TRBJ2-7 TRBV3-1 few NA CASSQDLGGGRDEQYF TGTGCCAGCAGCCAAGATCTCGGAGGGGGAAGGGACGAGCAGTACTTC
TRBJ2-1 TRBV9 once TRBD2 CASSHLGTSEREQFF TGTGCCAGCAGCCACCTCGGGACTAGCGAGCGTGAGCAGTTCTTC
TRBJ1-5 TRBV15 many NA CATSKDQGTVSNQPQHF TGTGCCACCAGCAAAGATCAGGGTACAGTGAGCAATCAGCCCCAGCATTTT
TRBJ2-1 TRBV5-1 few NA CASSLGWGRTPLVNEQFF TGCGCCAGCAGCTTAGGTTGGGGGAGGACCCCGCTGGTCAATGAGCAGTTCTTC
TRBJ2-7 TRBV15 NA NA CATSRDRTYEQYF TGTGCCACCAGTCGAGACAGGACCTACGAGCAGTACTTC